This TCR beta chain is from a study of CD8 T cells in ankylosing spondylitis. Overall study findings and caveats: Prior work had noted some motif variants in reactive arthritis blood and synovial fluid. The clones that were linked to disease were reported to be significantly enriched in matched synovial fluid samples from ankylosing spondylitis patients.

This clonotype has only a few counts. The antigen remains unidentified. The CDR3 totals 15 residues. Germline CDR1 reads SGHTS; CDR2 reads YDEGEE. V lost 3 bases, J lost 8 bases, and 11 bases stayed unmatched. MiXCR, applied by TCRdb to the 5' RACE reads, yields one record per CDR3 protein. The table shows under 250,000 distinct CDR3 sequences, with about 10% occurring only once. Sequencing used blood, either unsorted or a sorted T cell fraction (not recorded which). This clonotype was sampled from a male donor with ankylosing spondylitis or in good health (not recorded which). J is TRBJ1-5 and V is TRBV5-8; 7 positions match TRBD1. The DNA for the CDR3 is TGTGCCAGCAGCTCAGGGACAGTTGTTAGGGAGCCCCAGCATTTT. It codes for CASSSGTVVREPQHF.